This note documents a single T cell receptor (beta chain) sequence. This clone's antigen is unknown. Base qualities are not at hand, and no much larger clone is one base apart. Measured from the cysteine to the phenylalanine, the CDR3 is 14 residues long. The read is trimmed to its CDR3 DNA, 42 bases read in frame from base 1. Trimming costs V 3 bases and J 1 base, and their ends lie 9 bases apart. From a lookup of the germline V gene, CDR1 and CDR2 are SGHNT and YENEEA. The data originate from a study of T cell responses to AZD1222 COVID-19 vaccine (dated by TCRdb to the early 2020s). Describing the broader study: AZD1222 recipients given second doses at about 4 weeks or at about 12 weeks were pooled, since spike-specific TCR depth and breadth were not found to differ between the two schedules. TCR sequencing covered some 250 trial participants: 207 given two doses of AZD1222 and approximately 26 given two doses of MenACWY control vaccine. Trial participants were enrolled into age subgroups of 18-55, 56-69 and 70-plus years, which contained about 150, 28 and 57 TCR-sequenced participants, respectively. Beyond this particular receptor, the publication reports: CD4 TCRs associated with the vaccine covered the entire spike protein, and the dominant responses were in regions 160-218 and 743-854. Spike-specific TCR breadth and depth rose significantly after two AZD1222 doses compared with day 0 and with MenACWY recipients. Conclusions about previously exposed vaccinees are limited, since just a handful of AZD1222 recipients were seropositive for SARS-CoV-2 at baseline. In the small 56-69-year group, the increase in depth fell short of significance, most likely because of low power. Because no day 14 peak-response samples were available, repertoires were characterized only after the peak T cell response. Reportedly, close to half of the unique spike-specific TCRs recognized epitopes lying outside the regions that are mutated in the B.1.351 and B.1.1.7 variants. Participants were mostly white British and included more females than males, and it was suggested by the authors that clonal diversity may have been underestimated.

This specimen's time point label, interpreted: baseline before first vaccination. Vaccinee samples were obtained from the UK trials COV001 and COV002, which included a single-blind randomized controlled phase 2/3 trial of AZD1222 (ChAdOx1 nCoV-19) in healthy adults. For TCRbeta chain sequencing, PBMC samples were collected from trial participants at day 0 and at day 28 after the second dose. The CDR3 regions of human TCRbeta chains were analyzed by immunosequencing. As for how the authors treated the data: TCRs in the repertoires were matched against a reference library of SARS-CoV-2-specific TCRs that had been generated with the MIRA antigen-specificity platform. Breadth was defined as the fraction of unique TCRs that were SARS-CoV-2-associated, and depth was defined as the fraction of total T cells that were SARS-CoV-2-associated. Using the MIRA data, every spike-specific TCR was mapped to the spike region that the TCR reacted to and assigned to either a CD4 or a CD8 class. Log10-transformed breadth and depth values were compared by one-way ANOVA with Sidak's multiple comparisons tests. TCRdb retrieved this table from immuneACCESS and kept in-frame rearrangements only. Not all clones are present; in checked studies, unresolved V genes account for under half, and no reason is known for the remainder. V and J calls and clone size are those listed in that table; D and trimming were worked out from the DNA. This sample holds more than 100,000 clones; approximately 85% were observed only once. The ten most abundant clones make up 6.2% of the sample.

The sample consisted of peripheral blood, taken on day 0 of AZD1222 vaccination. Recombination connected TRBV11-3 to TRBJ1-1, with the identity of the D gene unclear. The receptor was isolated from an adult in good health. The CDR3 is CASSFLWGNTEAFF. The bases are TGTGCCAGCAGCTTCCTGTGGGGGAACACTGAAGCTTTCTTT. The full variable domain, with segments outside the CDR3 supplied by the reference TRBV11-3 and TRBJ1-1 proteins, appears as EAGVVQSPRYKIIEKKQPVAFWCNPISGHNTLYWYLQNLGQGPELLIRYENEEAVDDSQLPKDRFSAERLKGVDSTLKIQPAELGDSAVYLCASSFLWGNTEAFFGQGTRLTVV.